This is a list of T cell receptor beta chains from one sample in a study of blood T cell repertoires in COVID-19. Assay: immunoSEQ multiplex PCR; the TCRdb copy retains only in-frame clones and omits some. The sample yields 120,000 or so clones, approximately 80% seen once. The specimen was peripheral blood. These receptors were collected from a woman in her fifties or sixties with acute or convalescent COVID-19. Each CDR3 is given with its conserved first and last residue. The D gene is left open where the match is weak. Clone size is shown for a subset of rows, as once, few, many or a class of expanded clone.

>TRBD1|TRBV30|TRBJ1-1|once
CAWEGLTGMNTEAFF
TGTGCCTGGGAGGGCCTGACAGGGATGAACACTGAAGCTTTCTTT
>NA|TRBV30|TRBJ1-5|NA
CAWRRGGRGNQPQHF
TGTGCCTGGAGGAGGGGAGGCCGGGGCAATCAGCCCCAGCATTTT
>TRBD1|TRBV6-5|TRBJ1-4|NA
CASTLTGTANEKLFF
TGTGCCAGCACCCTGACAGGGACGGCTAATGAAAAACTGTTTTTT
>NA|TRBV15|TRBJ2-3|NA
CATSSRWGTDTQYF
TGTGCCACCAGCAGCAGGTGGGGCACAGATACGCAGTATTTT
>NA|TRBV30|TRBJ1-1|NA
CAWSPGSFGTEAFF
TGTGCCTGGAGTCCGGGGTCCTTTGGCACTGAAGCTTTCTTT
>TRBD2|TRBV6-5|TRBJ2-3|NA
CASSLSGTSTDTQYF
TGTGCCAGCAGTCTTAGCGGGACTAGCACAGATACGCAGTATTTT
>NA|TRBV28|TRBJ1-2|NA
CASSFLLGARNGYTF
TGTGCCAGCAGTTTTCTTCTTGGGGCGCGTAATGGCTACACCTTC
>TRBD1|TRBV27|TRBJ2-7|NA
CASSLGAGQGESYEQYF
TGTGCCAGCAGTTTGGGGGCGGGACAGGGGGAATCCTACGAGCAGTACTTC
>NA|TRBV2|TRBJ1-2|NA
CASNRNYGYTF
TGTGCCAGCAACCGGAACTATGGCTACACCTTC
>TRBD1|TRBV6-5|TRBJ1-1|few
CASSRSGGHTEAFF
TGTGCCAGCAGTCGTTCAGGGGGGCACACTGAAGCTTTCTTT
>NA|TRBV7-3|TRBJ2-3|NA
CASSLNWGDTQYF
TGTGCCAGCAGCTTAAACTGGGGCGATACGCAGTATTTT
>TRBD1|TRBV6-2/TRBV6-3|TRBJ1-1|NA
CASSSLRGLGTEAFF
TGTGCCAGCAGTTCACTCAGGGGGCTGGGAACTGAAGCTTTCTTT
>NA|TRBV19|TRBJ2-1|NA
CAVGGLIGGAGGNEQFF
TGTGCCGTGGGTGGCCTAATAGGGGGGGCAGGTGGGAATGAGCAGTTCTTC
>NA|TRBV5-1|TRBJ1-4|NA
CASQDSLNEKLFF
TGCGCCAGTCAGGACAGCCTTAATGAAAAACTGTTTTTT
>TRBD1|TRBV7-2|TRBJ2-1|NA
CASSLGGQVNEQFF
TGTGCCAGCAGCTTAGGGGGACAGGTCAATGAGCAGTTCTTC
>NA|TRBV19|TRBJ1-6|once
CASSLDREGGLHF
TGTGCCAGTAGCCTCGACCGCGAAGGGGGTCTACACTTT
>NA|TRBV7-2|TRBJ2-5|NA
CASSQQPGQETQYF
TGTGCCAGCAGCCAACAGCCGGGACAAGAGACCCAGTACTTC
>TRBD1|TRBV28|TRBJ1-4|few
CASIGGYFEKLFF
TGTGCCAGCATAGGGGGCTATTTTGAAAAACTGTTTTTT
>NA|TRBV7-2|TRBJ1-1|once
CASSFSQIMNTEAFF
TGTGCCAGCAGCTTCTCTCAGATAATGAACACTGAAGCTTTCTTT
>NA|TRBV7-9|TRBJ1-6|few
CASSLGGAAPLHF
TGTGCCAGCAGCTTGGGGGGGGCGGCACCCCTCCACTTT
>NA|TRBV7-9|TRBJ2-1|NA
CAIGGANEQFF
TGTGCCATTGGGGGGGCCAATGAGCAGTTCTTC
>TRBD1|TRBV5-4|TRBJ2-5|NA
CASSLGGTGETQYF
TGTGCCAGCAGCTTGGGCGGGACAGGAGAGACCCAGTACTTC
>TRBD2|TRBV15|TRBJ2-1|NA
CATSSYSGGAQEQFF
TGTGCCACCAGCAGTTATAGCGGGGGGGCTCAGGAGCAGTTCTTC
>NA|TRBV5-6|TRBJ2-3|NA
CASSFGGSTDTQYF
TGTGCCAGCAGTTTCGGGGGTAGCACAGATACGCAGTATTTT
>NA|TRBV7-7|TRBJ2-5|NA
CASSRYATRGQETQYF
TGTGCTAGCAGCCGCTATGCGACTAGGGGCCAAGAGACCCAGTACTTC
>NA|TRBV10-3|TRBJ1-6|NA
CAISKQANSPLHF
TGTGCCATTAGCAAACAGGCAAATTCACCCCTCCACTTT
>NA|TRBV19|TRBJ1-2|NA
CASSIDLEITPYGYTF
TGTGCCAGTAGTATAGATCTTGAGATTACTCCGTATGGCTACACCTTC
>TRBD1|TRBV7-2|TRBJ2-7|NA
CASRTQTGGSYEQYF
TGTGCCAGCAGGACCCAGACAGGGGGATCCTACGAGCAGTACTTC
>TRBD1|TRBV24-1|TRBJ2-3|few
CATSDRGQGTDTQYF
TGTGCCACCAGTGACCGCGGACAGGGGACAGATACGCAGTATTTT
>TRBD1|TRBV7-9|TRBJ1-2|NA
CASSPNPDRDFNYGYTF
TGTGCCAGCAGCCCAAATCCCGACAGGGACTTCAACTATGGCTACACCTTC
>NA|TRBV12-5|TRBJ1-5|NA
CASGFADIQPQHF
TGTGCTAGTGGTTTCGCAGACATTCAGCCCCAGCATTTT
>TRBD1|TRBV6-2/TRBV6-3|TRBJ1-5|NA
CASSYWGQPNQPQHF
TGTGCCAGCAGTTACTGGGGACAGCCGAATCAGCCCCAGCATTTT
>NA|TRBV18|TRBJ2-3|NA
CASSPPPGTDTQYF
TGTGCCAGCTCACCACCACCGGGGACAGATACGCAGTATTTT
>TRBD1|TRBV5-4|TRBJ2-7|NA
CASSLRDRVEQYF
TGTGCCAGCAGCCTCCGGGACAGGGTCGAGCAGTACTTC
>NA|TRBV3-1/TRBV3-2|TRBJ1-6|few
CASSQPGSDSPLHF
TGTGCCAGCAGCCAACCGGGGTCCGATTCACCCCTCCACTTT
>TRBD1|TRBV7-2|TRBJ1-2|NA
CASSSDRGFGYTF
TGTGCCAGCAGCTCAGACAGGGGGTTTGGCTACACCTTC
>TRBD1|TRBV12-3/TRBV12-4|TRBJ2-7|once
CASSFRTGYEQYF
TGTGCCAGCAGTTTCCGGACAGGGTACGAGCAGTACTTC
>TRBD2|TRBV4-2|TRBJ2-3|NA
CASSQEPLGTSGEDTQYF
TGTGCCAGCAGCCAAGAACCACTAGGGACTAGCGGGGAAGATACGCAGTATTTT
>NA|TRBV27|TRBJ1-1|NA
CASMRRGTEAFF
TGTGCCAGCATGAGGCGGGGCACTGAAGCTTTCTTT
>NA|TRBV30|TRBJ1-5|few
CAWSRNSNQPQHF
TGTGCCTGGAGCAGAAACAGCAATCAGCCCCAGCATTTT
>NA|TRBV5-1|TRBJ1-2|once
CASSLGQINYGYTF
TGCGCCAGCAGCTTGGGTCAGATCAACTATGGCTACACCTTC
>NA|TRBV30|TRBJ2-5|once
CAWSVWAETQYF
TGTGCCTGGAGTGTGTGGGCCGAGACCCAGTACTTC
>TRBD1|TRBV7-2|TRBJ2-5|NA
CASSEQGAWGTQYF
TGTGCCAGCAGCGAGCAGGGGGCTTGGGGGACCCAGTACTTC